The 9 T cell receptor beta chains below were found in one sample sequenced in a study of metastatic and nonmetastatic thyroid tumors. TCRdb recomputed clones from the PCR reads via MiXCR. The sample has roughly 40,000 clones; 17% are singletons. No treatment had been given to any patient before thyroid surgery. Sequencing was performed on tumor tissue. Receptors originate from a female donor with papillary thyroid cancer or a benign thyroid nodule (not recorded which). Some clones in this sample may be carry-over from other donors' samples.

This clone was seen repeatedly, ten times or more. In the same sample, other DNA sequences code for this CDR3. This rearrangement joins TRBV18 to TRBJ1-1; 8 bases are shared with TRBD1. The CDR3 has 16 amino acids. The germline CDR1 and CDR2 sequences are KGHSH and LQKENI. V shed 3 bases, J shed 1 base, and the junction held 7 bases outside the gene matches. The CDR3 region has the DNA TGTGCCAGCTCACCCCAGGGGGCTGGATCGAACACTGAAGCTTTCTTT. Its protein is CASSPQGAGSNTEAFF.

In its sample, this clone was seen once. The chain employs TRBV5-1 and TRBJ2-7, with D unresolved. The CDR3 consists of 11 residues. The V and J ends lost 5 bases and 7 bases respectively, with 10 bases between them. CDR1 and CDR2 (germline): SGHRS, YFSETQ. Here the CDR3 DNA reads TGCGCCAGCAGTCTTCGGAGAGAGCAGTACTTC. Its translation: CASSLRREQYF. Drawing the rest from reference TRBV5-1 and TRBJ2-7, the complete variable domain is KAGVTQTPRYLIKTRGQQVTLSCSPISGHRSVSWYQQTPGQGLQFLFEYFSETQRNKGNFPGRFSGRQFSNSRSEMNVSTLELGDSALYLCASSLRREQYFGPGTRLTVT.

This clone turned up a few times. This may be a read error, as it is one base from a much larger clone. V and J are TRBV12-3 or TRBV12-4 and TRBJ2-5, with TRBD2 matching over 11 bases. This CDR3 has 14 residues. The CDR3 bases are TGTGCCAGCCAGGGACTAGCGGATCAAGAGGCCCAGTACTTC. It is translated as CASQGLADQEAQYF.

The table lists this clone with many counts. The chain recombines TRBV10-1 with TRBJ2-3; 8 positions agree with TRBD2. The CDR3 length is 15 residues. V lost 6 bases to trimming and J lost 3 bases; unmatched junction nucleotides: 8. Germline V lookup: CDR1 WNHNN, CDR2 SYGVQD (reference sequence). CDR3 sequence reads: CASSDLAGGTDTQYF. The CDR3 DNA reads TGCGCCAGCAGCGATCTAGCGGGTGGGACAGATACGCAGTATTTT.

Many counts were recorded for this clone. This chain connects TRBV11-3 to TRBJ2-1, with 7 bases that match TRBD2. CDR1 SGHNT and CDR2 YENEEA come from the germline V gene. V gave up 2 bases and J gave up 6 bases; unmatched junction bases: 7. The CDR3 sequence is 15 residues long. CDR3 amino acids: CASSLLSGAANEQFF. CDR3 DNA: TGTGCCAGCAGCTTACTCAGCGGGGCGGCCAATGAGCAGTTCTTC.

This clone appeared a few times. This may stem from a read error, because a much larger clone lies one nucleotide away. The chain links TRBV29-1 to TRBJ2-7, with TRBD2 identical over 11 bases. The CDR3 consists of 14 residues. The V segment lost 6 bases and the J segment 4 bases; nucleotides outside the gene matches: 8. Germline values: CDR1 SQVTM, CDR2 ANQGSEA. Written as DNA, the CDR3 is TGCAGCGTGGGAAGGACTAGCGGGTCTTACGAGCAGTACTTC. Protein: CSVGRTSGSYEQYF.

The rearrangement joins TRBV20-1 to TRBJ2-3; D uncertain. V was pared by 6 bases and J by 2 bases, with 18 bases between. The CDR3 extends over 15 amino acids. Germline CDR1 and CDR2: DFQATT and SNEGSKA (reference sequence). The CDR3 region has the DNA TGCAGTGCCGGGCGTGTGTGGAAATTCACAGATACGCAGTATTTT. Translation: CSAGRVWKFTDTQYF.

This clone appeared a few times. Being one base from a much bigger clone, this may be a read error. Other nucleotide sequences from this sample produce the same CDR3. This chain uses TRBV2 with TRBJ2-1; 7 bases are a match to TRBD2. This CDR3 is built from 15 residues. Unmatched junction bases numbered 9, after V lost 6 bases and J lost 4 bases. The germline V gene has CDR1 SNHLY and CDR2 FYNNEI. The CDR3 loop reads CASRIAGGMYNEQFF. CDR3 in DNA: TGTGCCAGCAGGATAGCGGGTGGGATGTACAATGAGCAGTTCTTC.

A word on this clone: At one end, the junction sequence differs from germline, possibly due to a read error. The rearrangement uses TRBV4-1 and TRBJ2-1; D unresolved. This CDR3 comprises 13 residues. Per the germline V gene, CDR1 is MGHRA and CDR2 is YSYEKL. The CDR3 bases are TGCGCCAGCGGCCAAGATTCTAGTGGGTCGCTGTTCTTC. This sequence encodes CASGQDSSGSLFF.